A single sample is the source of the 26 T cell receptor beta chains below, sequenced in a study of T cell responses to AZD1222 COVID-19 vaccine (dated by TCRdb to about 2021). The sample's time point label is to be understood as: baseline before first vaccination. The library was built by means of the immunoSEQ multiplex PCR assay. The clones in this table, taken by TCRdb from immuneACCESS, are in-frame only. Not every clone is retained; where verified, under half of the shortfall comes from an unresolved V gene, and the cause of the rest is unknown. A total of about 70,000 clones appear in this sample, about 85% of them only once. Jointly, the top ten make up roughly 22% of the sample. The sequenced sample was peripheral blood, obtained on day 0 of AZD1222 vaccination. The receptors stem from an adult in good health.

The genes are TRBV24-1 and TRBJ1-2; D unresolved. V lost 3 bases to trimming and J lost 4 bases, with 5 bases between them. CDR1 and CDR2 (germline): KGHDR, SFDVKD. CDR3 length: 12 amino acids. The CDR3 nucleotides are TGTGCCACCAGTGATCGGGGCTATGGCTACACCTTC. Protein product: CATSDRGYGYTF.

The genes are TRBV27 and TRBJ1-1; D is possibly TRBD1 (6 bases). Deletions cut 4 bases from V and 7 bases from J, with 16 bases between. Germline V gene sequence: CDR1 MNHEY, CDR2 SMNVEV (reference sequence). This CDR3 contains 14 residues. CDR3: CASSSYLGHREAFF. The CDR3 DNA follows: TGTGCCAGCAGTTCTTACTTGGGACACCGTGAAGCTTTCTTT.

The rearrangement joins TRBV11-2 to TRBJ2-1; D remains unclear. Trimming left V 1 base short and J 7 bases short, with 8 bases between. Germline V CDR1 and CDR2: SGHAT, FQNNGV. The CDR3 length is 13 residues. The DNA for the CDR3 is TGTGCCAGCAGCTTAGGCAGGACGAATGAGCAGTTCTTC. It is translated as CASSLGRTNEQFF. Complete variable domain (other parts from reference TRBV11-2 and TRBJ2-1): EAGVAQSPRYKIIEKRQSVAFWCNPISGHATLYWYQQILGQGPKLLIQFQNNGVVDDSQLPKDRFSAERLKGVDSTLKIQPAKLEDSAVYLCASSLGRTNEQFFGPGTRLTVL.

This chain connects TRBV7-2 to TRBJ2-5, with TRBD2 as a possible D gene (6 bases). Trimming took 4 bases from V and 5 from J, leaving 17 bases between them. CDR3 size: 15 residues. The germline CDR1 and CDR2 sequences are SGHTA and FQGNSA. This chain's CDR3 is CASSSLGRSAETQYF. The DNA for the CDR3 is TGTGCCAGCAGCTCCCTAGGGAGGTCAGCGGAGACCCAGTACTTC.

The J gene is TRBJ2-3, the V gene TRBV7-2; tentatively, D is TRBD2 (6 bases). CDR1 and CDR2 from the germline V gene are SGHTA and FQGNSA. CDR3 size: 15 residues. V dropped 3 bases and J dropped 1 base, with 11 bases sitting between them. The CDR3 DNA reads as TGTGCCAGCAGCTTCTTAGCGGAAGGCACAGATACGCAGTATTTT. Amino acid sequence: CASSFLAEGTDTQYF. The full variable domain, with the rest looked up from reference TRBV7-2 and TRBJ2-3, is GAGVSQSPSNKVTEKGKDVELRCDPISGHTALYWYRQSLGQGLEFLIYFQGNSAPDKSGLPSDRFSAERTGGSVSTLTIQRTQQEDSAVYLCASSFLAEGTDTQYFGPGTRLTVL.

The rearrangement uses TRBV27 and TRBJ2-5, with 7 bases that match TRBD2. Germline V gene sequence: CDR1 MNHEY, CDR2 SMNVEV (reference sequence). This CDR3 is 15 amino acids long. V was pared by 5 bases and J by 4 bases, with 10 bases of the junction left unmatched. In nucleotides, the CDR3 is TGTGCCAGCAGTAAGGTCCAGGGAGGGGCAGAGACCCAGTACTTC. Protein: CASSKVQGGAETQYF.

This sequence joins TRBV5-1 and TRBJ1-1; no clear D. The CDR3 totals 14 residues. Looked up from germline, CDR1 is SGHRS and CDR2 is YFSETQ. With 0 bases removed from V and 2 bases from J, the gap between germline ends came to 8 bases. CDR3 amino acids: CASSLAVLNTEAFF. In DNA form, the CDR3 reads TGCGCCAGCAGCTTGGCAGTCCTAAACACTGAAGCTTTCTTT.

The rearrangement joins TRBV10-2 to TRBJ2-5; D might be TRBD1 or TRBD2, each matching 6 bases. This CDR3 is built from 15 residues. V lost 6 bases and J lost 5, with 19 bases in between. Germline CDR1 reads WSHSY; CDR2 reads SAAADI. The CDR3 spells CASSKGGTPTETQYF. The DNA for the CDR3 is TGCGCCAGCAGCAAGGGGGGCACCCCGACGGAGACCCAGTACTTC.

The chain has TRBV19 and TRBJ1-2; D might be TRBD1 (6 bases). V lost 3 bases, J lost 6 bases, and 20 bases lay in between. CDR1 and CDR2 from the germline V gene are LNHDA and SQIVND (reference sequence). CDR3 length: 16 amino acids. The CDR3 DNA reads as TGTGCCAGTAGTATCCTCTGGCCCAGGACAGACAATGGCTACACCTTC. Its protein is CASSILWPRTDNGYTF.

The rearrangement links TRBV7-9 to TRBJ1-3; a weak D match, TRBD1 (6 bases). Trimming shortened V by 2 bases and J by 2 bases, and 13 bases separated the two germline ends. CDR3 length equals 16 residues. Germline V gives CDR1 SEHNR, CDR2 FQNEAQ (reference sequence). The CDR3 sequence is CASSLLGGSPGNTIYF. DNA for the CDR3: TGTGCCAGCAGCTTACTCGGGGGCTCCCCTGGAAACACCATATATTTT.

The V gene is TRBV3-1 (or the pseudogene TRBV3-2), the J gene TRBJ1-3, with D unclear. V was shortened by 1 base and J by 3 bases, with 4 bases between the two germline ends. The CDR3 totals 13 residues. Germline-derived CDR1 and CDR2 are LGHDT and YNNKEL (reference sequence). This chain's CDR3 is CASSQGIGNTIYF. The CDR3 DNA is TGTGCCAGCAGCCAAGGGATTGGAAACACCATATATTTT.

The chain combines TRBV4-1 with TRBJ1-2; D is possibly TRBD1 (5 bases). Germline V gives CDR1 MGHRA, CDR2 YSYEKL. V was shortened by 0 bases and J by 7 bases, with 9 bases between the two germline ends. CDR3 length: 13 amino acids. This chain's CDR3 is CASSQDRGSGYTF. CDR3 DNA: TGCGCCAGCAGCCAAGATCGGGGGTCTGGCTACACCTTC.

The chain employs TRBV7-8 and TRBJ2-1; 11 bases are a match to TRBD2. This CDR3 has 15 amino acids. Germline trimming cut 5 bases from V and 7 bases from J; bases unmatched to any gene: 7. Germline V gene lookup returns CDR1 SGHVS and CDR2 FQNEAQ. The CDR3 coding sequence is TGTGCCAGCAGCCTTACTAGCGGGAGTTCAAATGAGCAGTTCTTC. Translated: CASSLTSGSSNEQFF.

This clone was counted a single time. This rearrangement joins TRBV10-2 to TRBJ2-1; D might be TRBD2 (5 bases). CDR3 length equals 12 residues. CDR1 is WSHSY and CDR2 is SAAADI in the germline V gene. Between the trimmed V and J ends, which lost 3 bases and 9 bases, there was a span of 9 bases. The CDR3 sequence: CASSDSGSEQFF. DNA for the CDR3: TGCGCCAGCAGTGATAGTGGGAGTGAGCAGTTCTTC.

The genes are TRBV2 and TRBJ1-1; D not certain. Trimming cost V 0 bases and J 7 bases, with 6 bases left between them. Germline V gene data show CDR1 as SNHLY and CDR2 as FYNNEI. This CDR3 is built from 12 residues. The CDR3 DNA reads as TGTGCCAGCAGTGAAGCGCTTCTTGAAGCTTTCTTT. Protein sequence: CASSEALLEAFF.

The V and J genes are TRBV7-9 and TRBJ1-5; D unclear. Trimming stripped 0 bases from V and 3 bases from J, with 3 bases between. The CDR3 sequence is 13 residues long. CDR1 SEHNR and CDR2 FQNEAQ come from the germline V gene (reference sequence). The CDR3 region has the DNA TGTGCCAGCAGCTTAGCTGACAATCAGCCCCAGCATTTT. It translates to CASSLADNQPQHF.

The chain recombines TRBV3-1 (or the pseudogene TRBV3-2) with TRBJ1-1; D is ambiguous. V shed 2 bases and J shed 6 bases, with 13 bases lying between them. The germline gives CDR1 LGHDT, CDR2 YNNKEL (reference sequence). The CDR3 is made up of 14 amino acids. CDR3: CASSQQGGRPEAFF. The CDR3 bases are TGTGCCAGCAGCCAACAAGGAGGGAGGCCTGAAGCTTTCTTT.

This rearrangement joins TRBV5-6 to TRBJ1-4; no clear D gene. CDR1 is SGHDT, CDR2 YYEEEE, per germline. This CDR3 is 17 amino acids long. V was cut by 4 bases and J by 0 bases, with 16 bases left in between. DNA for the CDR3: TGTGCCAGCAGCCTCCCGGACGGCATTGCAACTAATGAAAAACTGTTTTTT. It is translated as CASSLPDGIATNEKLFF.

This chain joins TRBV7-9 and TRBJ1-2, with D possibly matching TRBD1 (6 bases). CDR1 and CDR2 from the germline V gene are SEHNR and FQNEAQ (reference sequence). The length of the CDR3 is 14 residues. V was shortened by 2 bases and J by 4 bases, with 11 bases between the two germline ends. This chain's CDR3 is CASSLRGSGYGYTF. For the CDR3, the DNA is TGTGCCAGCAGCTTAAGGGGGTCTGGCTATGGCTACACCTTC.

CDR3 amino acids: CASSVGLGIGSPLHF. As DNA, the CDR3 is TGTGCCAGCAGCGTAGGTCTGGGGATAGGGTCACCCCTCCACTTT. The rearrangement uses TRBV9 and TRBJ1-6; D is undetermined. The CDR3 runs to 15 residues. Trimming cost V 0 bases and J 10 bases, with 14 bases left between them. Germline V gene lookup returns CDR1 SGDLS and CDR2 YYNGEE.

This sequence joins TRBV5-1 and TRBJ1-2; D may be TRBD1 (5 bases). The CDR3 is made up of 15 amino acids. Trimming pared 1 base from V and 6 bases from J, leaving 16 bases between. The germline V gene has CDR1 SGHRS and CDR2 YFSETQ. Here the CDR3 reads CASSLSPGLRNGYTF. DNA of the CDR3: TGCGCCAGCAGCTTGTCCCCGGGACTTCGCAATGGCTACACCTTC. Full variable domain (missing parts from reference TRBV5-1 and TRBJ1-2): KAGVTQTPRYLIKTRGQQVTLSCSPISGHRSVSWYQQTPGQGLQFLFEYFSETQRNKGNFPGRFSGRQFSNSRSEMNVSTLELGDSALYLCASSLSPGLRNGYTFGSGTRLTVV.

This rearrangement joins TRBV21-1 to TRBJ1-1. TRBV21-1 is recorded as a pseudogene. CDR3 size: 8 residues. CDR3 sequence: CASSKGSF. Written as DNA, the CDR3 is TGTGCCAGCAGCAAAGGATCTTTT.

The CDR3 DNA reads as TGTGCCACCAGTGATGAGAGGGGCTACACCTTC. Its translation: CATSDERGYTF. The chain uses TRBV24-1 and TRBJ1-2, with D unclear. The germline CDR1 and CDR2 sequences are KGHDR and SFDVKD. V lost 3 bases to trimming and J lost 8 bases, with 6 bases between them. The CDR3 covers 11 residues.

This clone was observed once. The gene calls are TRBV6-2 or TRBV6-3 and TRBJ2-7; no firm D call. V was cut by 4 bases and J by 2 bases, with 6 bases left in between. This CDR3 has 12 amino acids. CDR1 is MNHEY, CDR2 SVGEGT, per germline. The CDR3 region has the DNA TGTGCCAGCAGTTTCGGTACCTACGAGCAGTACTTC. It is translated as CASSFGTYEQYF.

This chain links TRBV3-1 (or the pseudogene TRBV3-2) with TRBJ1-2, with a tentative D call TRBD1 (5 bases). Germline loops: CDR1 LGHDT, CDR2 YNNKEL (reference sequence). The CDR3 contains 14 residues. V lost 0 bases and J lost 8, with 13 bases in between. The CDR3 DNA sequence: TGTGCCAGCAGCCAAGATCTCTCGGGGGACGGCTACACCTTC. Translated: CASSQDLSGDGYTF.

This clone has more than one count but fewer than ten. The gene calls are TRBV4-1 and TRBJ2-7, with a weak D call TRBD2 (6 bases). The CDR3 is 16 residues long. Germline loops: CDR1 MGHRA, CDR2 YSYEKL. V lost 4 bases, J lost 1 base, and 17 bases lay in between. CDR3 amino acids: CASSPTGLSLSYEQYF. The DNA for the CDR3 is TGCGCCAGCAGCCCAACCGGACTATCCCTATCCTACGAGCAGTACTTC.